These T cell receptor beta chains were read from a single sample in a study of blood T cells in healthy people across ages. Using its own MiXCR run on the 5' RACE reads, TCRdb lists one record per CDR3 protein. Of 660,000 or so distinct CDR3 sequences in the sample, 58% were seen once. The specimen was blood. The receptors were gathered from a man in his sixties in good health. CDR3s include the opening cysteine and the closing phenylalanine or tryptophan. The D gene is left open where the match is weak. Part of the rows lack a size; the others show once, few, many or a class for expanded clones.

few	TRBV10-3	TRBD1	TRBJ1-2	CAISESQGASGSYTF	TGTGCCATCAGTGAGTCGCAGGGGGCTAGCGGGAGCTACACCTTC
-	TRBV12-3/TRBV12-4	TRBD1	TRBJ1-2	CASARGQGAGGYTF	TGTGCCAGCGCCCGGGGACAGGGGGCAGGTGGCTACACCTTC
-	TRBV27	-	TRBJ2-7	CASSVREAYEQYF	TGTGCCAGCAGTGTCAGGGAGGCCTACGAGCAGTACTTC
-	TRBV20-1	-	TRBJ2-5	CSGFGGPSQETQYF	TGCAGTGGGTTCGGGGGGCCATCCCAAGAGACCCAGTACTTC
-	TRBV20-1	TRBD1	TRBJ2-1	CSAGRRQGYNEQFF	TGCAGTGCTGGCCGGCGACAGGGCTACAATGAGCAGTTCTTC
-	TRBV5-1	-	TRBJ2-6	CASSVFPLPGANVLTF	TGCGCCAGCAGTGTCTTCCCCTTGCCTGGGGCCAACGTCCTGACTTTC
-	TRBV29-1	-	TRBJ2-1	CSVGRADNEQFF	TGCAGCGTCGGCAGGGCTGACAATGAGCAGTTCTTC
-	TRBV20-1	-	TRBJ1-2	CSAPTGPGYGYTF	TGCAGTGCTCCGACAGGACCAGGCTATGGCTACACCTTC
-	TRBV5-1	-	TRBJ1-2	CASSLGMNYGYTF	TGCGCCAGCAGTCTGGGAATGAACTATGGCTACACCTTC
-	TRBV11-3	-	TRBJ2-1	CASSFALSSYNEQFF	TGTGCCAGCAGCTTCGCTTTAAGCTCCTACAATGAGCAGTTCTTC
-	TRBV3-1	TRBD1	TRBJ1-1	CASSPRDSNTEAFF	TGTGCCAGCAGCCCCCGGGACAGCAACACTGAAGCTTTCTTT
-	TRBV20-1	-	TRBJ2-1	CSARDIGGGYNEQFF	TGCAGTGCTAGAGATATCGGGGGCGGGTACAATGAGCAGTTCTTC
few	TRBV2	TRBD2	TRBJ2-2	CASSASGGEATGELFF	TGTGCCAGCAGTGCTAGCGGGGGGGAGGCGACCGGGGAGCTGTTTTTT